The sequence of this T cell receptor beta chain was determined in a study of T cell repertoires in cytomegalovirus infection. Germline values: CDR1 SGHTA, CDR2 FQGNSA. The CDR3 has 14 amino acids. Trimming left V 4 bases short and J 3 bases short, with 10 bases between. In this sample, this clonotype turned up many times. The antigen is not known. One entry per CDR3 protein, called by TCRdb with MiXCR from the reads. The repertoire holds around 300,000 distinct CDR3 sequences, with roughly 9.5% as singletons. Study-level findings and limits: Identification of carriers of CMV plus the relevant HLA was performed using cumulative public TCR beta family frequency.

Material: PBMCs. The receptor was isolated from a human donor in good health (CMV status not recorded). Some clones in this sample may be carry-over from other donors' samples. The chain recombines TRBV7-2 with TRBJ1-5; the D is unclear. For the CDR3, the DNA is TGTGCCAGCAGCTCGGACGGTCTCAATCAGCCCCAGCATTTT. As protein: CASSSDGLNQPQHF.